This T cell receptor beta chain was captured in a study of T cell repertoires in cytomegalovirus infection. Overall study context: The authors used CMV epitopes that were HLA-C-restricted (recently identified) and HLA-B-restricted (well studied). Public signatures in TCR beta pointed to CMV infection and matching HLA type. Study-wide points: HLA-C-restricted CMV-specific TCR beta clonotypes were dominant in the ex vivo response. Totalled public TCR beta family frequency picked out people who carried CMV plus the relevant HLA.

In regard to this clonotype: Antigen specificity is unknown.

From the reads, TCRdb called clonotypes with MiXCR, one entry per CDR3 protein. The table has around 340,000 distinct CDR3 sequences, around 29% seen once. Looked up from germline, CDR1 is MNHNS and CDR2 is SASEGT. Trimming pared 6 bases from V and 6 bases from J, leaving 30 bases between. The CDR3 is made up of 19 amino acids. The receptor comes from a human donor in good health (CMV status not recorded). Some clones in this sample may be carry-over from other donors' samples. The chain has TRBV6-1 and TRBJ2-1; TRBD2 is a possible D gene (6 bases). The sequencing here drew on cultured PBMCs, taken from culture after CMV antigen stimulation. The CDR3 is CASRASGGRSTLRGNEQFF. CDR3 nucleotides: TGTGCCAGCAGAGCTAGTGGGGGGAGGAGCACCCTACGGGGCAATGAGCAGTTCTTC.